This entry describes one TCR beta chain. This sample was included in a study of blood T cell repertoires in COVID-19. Only in-frame clones appear in the TCRdb table, and some are missing; sequencing was by immunoSEQ multiplex PCR. Among 220,000 or so clones listed, nearly 90% were seen once. Residents of over 20 US areas, aged about 18 to 95 years, made up the participants. Trimming shortened V by 3 bases and J by 1 base, and 6 bases separated the two germline ends. Germline values: CDR1 MDHEN, CDR2 SYDVKM. CDR3 length: 13 amino acids. Sequenced material: PBMCs or T cells enriched from blood (not recorded which). The clonotype originates from a man aged 30 to 39 who had been exposed to COVID-19. V is TRBV28 and J is TRBJ1-1; no definite D call. This chain's CDR3 is CASSFGSNTEAFF. The CDR3 nucleotides read TGTGCCAGCAGTTTTGGCTCGAACACTGAAGCTTTCTTT.